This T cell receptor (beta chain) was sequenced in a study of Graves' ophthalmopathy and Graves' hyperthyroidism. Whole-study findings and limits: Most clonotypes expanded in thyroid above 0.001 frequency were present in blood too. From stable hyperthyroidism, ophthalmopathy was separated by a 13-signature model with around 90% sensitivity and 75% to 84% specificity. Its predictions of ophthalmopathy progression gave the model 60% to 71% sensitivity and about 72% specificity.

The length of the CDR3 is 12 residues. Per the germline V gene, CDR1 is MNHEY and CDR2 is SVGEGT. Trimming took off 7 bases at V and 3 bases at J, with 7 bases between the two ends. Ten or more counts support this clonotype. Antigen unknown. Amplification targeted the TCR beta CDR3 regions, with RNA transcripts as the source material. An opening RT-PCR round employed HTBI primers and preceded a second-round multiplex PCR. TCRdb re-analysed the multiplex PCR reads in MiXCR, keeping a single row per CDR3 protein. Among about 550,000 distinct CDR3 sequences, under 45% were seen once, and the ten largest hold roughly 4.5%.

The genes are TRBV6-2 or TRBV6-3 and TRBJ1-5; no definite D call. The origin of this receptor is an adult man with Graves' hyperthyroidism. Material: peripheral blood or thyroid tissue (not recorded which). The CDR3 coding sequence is TGTGCCAGCAACGACTACAATCAGCCCCAGCATTTT. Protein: CASNDYNQPQHF.